This T cell receptor beta chain appears in the sequencing data of a study of CD8+ T cells in alopecia areata. Treatment given: oral pan-JAK inhibitor, 5-10 mg twice daily. The table lists this clone with a few counts. Its antigen remains unknown. General observations from the study: Higher clonality and more expanded CD8+ clones appeared in lesional than normal scalp. Baseline CD8+ expansion's link to response remains uncertain, as there was one nonresponder. Sequences from scalp samples also cover resident alphabeta T cells of normal skin.

Reverse transcribed after extraction, RNA yielded cDNA as the sequencing template. Assay used: immunoSEQ multiplex PCR; TCRdb lists only in-frame clones, some missing. There are some 190,000 clones in the sample; about half occur only once, and about 9.5% lies in the top ten. This sample comprised CD8+ T cells sorted from blood, obtained at approximately week 52, from a patient treated with tofacitinib. The TCR sequence derives from a human donor with alopecia areata.

This chain's CDR3 is CASSSGEGAGYNEQFF. The CDR3 coding sequence is TGTGCCAGCAGCTCAGGGGAAGGGGCGGGGTACAATGAGCAGTTCTTC. V gene TRBV7-8 combines with J gene TRBJ2-1, with D perhaps being TRBD1 or TRBD2 (6 bases each). CDR3 length equals 16 residues. V was trimmed by 4 bases and J by 4 bases, leaving 17 bases between them. Looked up from germline, CDR1 is SGHVS and CDR2 is FQNEAQ. The whole variable domain, remainder taken from reference TRBV7-8 and TRBJ2-1, is GAGVSQSPRYKVAKRGQDVALRCDPISGHVSLFWYQQALGQGPEFLTYFQNEAQLDKSGLPSDRFFAERPEGSVSTLKIQRTQQEDSAVYLCASSSGEGAGYNEQFFGPGTRLTVL.